This T cell receptor beta chain was retrieved from a study of breast tumors, draining lymph nodes, adjacent tissues. Breast cancer patients provided tissue from their axillary draining lymph nodes. General study points: That most tumor T cells come from lymph nodes remained unproven. Compared with lymph nodes, tumors were less diverse; compared with nontumor tissue, more.

V trimming: 4 bases; J trimming: 5 bases; junction bases outside the gene matches: 8. Germline-derived CDR1 and CDR2 are LGHDT and YNNKEL (reference sequence). The CDR3 runs to 16 residues. This clonotype was observed at least ten times. No antigen is known for it. TCRdb processed the multiplex PCR reads anew with MiXCR; each CDR3 protein has one entry. The sample records 150,000 to 200,000 distinct CDR3 sequences, about 33% being singletons. J is TRBJ2-3 and V is TRBV3-1; 11 nucleotides agree with TRBD2. Sequencing input: axillary lymph node tissue. The clonotype comes from a female donor with breast cancer. Some clones in this sample may be carry-over from other donors' samples. This CDR3 is CASSRIAGGPGDTQYF. The CDR3 DNA reads TGTGCCAGCAGCCGAATAGCGGGAGGGCCTGGAGATACGCAGTATTTT.